A single sample gave rise to the 20 T cell receptor beta chains below, sequenced in a study of tumor-infiltrating lymphocytes in primary liver carcinoma. Co-extraction of both nucleic acids (RNA and DNA) used 20-30 mg of unsorted bulk tissue. The investigators made TCR beta cDNA from approximately 0.5 ug total RNA, using a constant-region primer. Three rounds of nested multiplex PCR with slightly modified ARM-PCR produced TCR beta libraries. Rounds one and two of PCR, each of roughly 11 cycles, were primed with TRBV1-TRBV30 forward primers and a C-beta reverse primer. TCRdb re-analysed the multiplex PCR reads in MiXCR, keeping a single row per CDR3 protein. The repertoire holds some 120,000 distinct CDR3 sequences, with around 60% as singletons. Sequenced material: liver tumor tissue from sampling region 3. Subset denoted: tumor region T3, left-lateral pole. The receptors stem from a woman between 55 and 75 years old with primary liver carcinoma and hepatitis B virus infection.

This clonotype came up a few times. V is TRBV28 and J is TRBJ2-7; weak D call: TRBD2 (5 bases). V lost 5 bases and J lost 0, with 11 bases in between. Germline values: CDR1 MDHEN, CDR2 SYDVKM. This CDR3 contains 14 residues. The CDR3 nucleotides read TGTGCCAGCAGTCCTCTGGCGGGCTCCTACGAGCAGTACTTC. As protein: CASSPLAGSYEQYF.

Of note for this clonotype: One end of the junction does not line up with germline, which may come from a read error. This rearrangement joins TRBV11-2 to TRBJ1-4; 7 bases map to TRBD1. The CDR3 runs 18 residues. Germline lookup yields CDR1 SGHAT and CDR2 FQNNGV. The CDR3 nucleotides are TGTGTCAGCGGCTCGACAGGGACCACTCGAGCATCTAATGAAAAACTGTTTTTT. Translated, it gives CVSGSTGTTRASNEKLFF.

The sample holds many counts of this clonotype. The V and J genes are TRBV5-1 and TRBJ2-7; 8 bases are shared with TRBD1. The CDR3 length is 14 residues. Looked up from germline, CDR1 is SGHRS and CDR2 is YFSETQ. The V and J ends lost 0 bases and 3 bases, in that order; junction bases with no gene match: 2. Here the CDR3 reads CASSLGQGNYEQYF. CDR3 bases: TGCGCCAGCAGCTTGGGACAGGGGAACTACGAGCAGTACTTC.

To note about this clonotype: One end of the junction is discordant with germline, which a read error may explain. For the CDR3, the DNA is TGTGCCAGCAGCTTAGGAGGCAGTCCGAACACTGAAGTTTTCTTT. It specifies CASSLGGSPNTEVFF. V is TRBV7-9 and J is TRBJ1-1; D is undetermined. CDR1 is SEHNR and CDR2 is FQNEAQ in the germline V gene (reference sequence). CDR3 size: 15 residues. The full variable domain, in which reference TRBV7-9 and TRBJ1-1 provide the parts outside the CDR3, is DTGVSQNPRHKITKRGQNVTFRCDPISEHNRLYWYRQTLGQGPEFLTYFQNEAQLEKSRLLSDRFSAERPKGSFSTLEIQRTEQGDSAMYLCASSLGGSPNTEVFFGQGTRLTVV.

Notes on this clonotype: The junction shows a germline mismatch at one end, possibly a read error. The V gene is TRBV7-7, the J gene TRBJ2-2, with D hard to call. CDR1 and CDR2 (germline): SSHAT, FNYEAQ (reference sequence). This CDR3 has 13 residues. CDR3 in amino acids: CASSPARTGELFF. The CDR3 DNA is TGTGCTAGCAGCCCAGCTCGTACCGGGGAGCTGTTTTTT.

This clonotype has more than one count but fewer than ten. This may arise from a read error, as a much more abundant clone is one base away. The chain is built from TRBV6-5 and TRBJ2-7; D remains unclear. CDR1 and CDR2 from the germline V gene are MNHEY and SVGAGI. The CDR3 sequence is 13 residues long. The CDR3 sequence is CASNYVVGDEQYF. DNA of the CDR3: TGTGCCAGCAATTACGTTGTTGGGGACGAGCAGTACTTC.

Points on this clonotype: Just one base apart from a much larger clone, this may be a read error. The genes are TRBV7-8 and TRBJ2-2, with 8 positions matching TRBD2. After removal of 5 bases from V and 8 bases from J, the junction contained 13 bases not matched to a gene. The CDR3 loop spans 16 amino acids. The V gene's germline CDR1 is SGHVS and CDR2 FQNEAQ. The CDR3 reads CASSAGLVGARGELFF. DNA of the CDR3: TGTGCCAGCAGCGCGGGACTAGTGGGGGCCCGGGGGGAGCTGTTTTTT.

Comments on this clonotype: This may arise from a read error, as a much more abundant clone is one base away. This rearrangement joins TRBV1 to TRBJ2-2; whether TRBD2, the table's D call, matches the DNA was not checked. TRBV1 is a pseudogene segment. The CDR3 loop spans 17 amino acids. CDR3 coding DNA: TGCACCAGCAGCCAAGCACGCCTAGCCTCGAACATCGGGGAGCTGTTTTTT. Its translation is CTSSQARLASNIGELFF.

The chain joins TRBV4-2 to TRBJ2-3, with D possibly TRBD1 on 5 matching bases. Between the trimmed V and J ends, which lost 0 bases and 4 bases, there was a span of 14 bases. This CDR3 comprises 16 residues. Germline-derived CDR1 and CDR2 are LGHNA and YNFKEQ. The CDR3 loop is CASSQDGQGQSDTQYF. CDR3 sequence (DNA): TGTGCCAGCAGCCAAGATGGTCAGGGTCAGTCAGATACGCAGTATTTT.

The chain joins TRBV20-1 to TRBJ2-3; D remains unclear. The germline gives CDR1 DFQATT, CDR2 SNEGSKA (reference sequence). The CDR3 covers 12 residues. Trimming shortened V by 6 bases and J by 2 bases, and 9 bases separated the two germline ends. The CDR3 DNA sequence: TGCAGTGCGAACTCCGTCACAGATACGCAGTATTTT. Translation gives CSANSVTDTQYF.

With respect to this clonotype: This sequence may be a read error, since a much larger clone differs from it by one base. The chain couples TRBV12-3 or TRBV12-4 to TRBJ1-4; TRBD1 aligns across 7 bases. The CDR3 extends over 13 amino acids. V lost 8 bases, J lost 4 bases, and 4 bases stayed unmatched. CDR3 protein: CASGQAVNEKLFF. The CDR3 bases are TGTGCCAGCGGACAGGCTGTTAATGAAAAACTGTTTTTT.

The rearrangement uses TRBV28 and TRBJ2-5; a weak D match, TRBD1 (6 bases). V lost 4 bases and J 5 bases, leaving 20 bases between the germline ends. The CDR3 is made up of 16 amino acids. In germline, CDR1 is MDHEN, CDR2 SYDVKM. The chain's CDR3 is CASSSVLDSVRETQYF. Written as DNA, the CDR3 is TGTGCCAGCAGTTCGGTCCTGGACAGTGTTCGCGAGACCCAGTACTTC.

The rearrangement joins TRBV12-3 or TRBV12-4 to TRBJ2-3; either TRBD1 or TRBD2 may fit D (5 bases each). The CDR3 contains 15 residues. The V gene lost 6 bases and the J gene lost 2 bases, with 15 bases spanning the gap. Here the CDR3 DNA reads TGTGCCAGCAGCGAGGGGAGCGTTTTCACAGATACGCAGTATTTT. Translating it yields CASSEGSVFTDTQYF.

V usage is TRBV29-1 and J usage is TRBJ2-4; a weak D match, TRBD1 (6 bases). V was pared by 7 bases and J by 9 bases, with 13 bases between. The V gene's germline CDR1 is SQVTM and CDR2 ANQGSEA. The CDR3 runs to 11 residues. The DNA for the CDR3 is TGCAGCGCTGGACAGTCAAGCATTCAGTACTTC. Translation gives CSAGQSSIQYF. Supplemented by reference TRBV29-1 and TRBJ2-4, the full variable domain reads SAVISQKPSRDICQRGTSLTIQCQVDSQVTMMFWYRQQPGQSLTLIATANQGSEATYESGFVIDKFPISRPNLTFSTLTVSNMSPEDSSIYLCSAGQSSIQYFGAGTRLSVL.

Concerning this clonotype itself: Mismatch with germline at one junction end may stem from a read error. The rearrangement joins TRBV5-1 to TRBJ2-7; 11 bases are a match to TRBD1. This CDR3 contains 16 residues. Germline CDR1 reads SGHRS; CDR2 reads YFSETQ. CDR3 sequence reads: CASSLTGQGASYKQYF. DNA for the CDR3: TGCGCCAGCAGCTTGACTGGACAGGGGGCTTCCTACAAGCAGTACTTC.

This clonotype was counted once. Germline and junction disagree at one end, which may indicate a read error. The chain carries TRBV28 and TRBJ1-6; D not certain. This CDR3 contains 13 residues. Germline lookup yields CDR1 MDHEN and CDR2 SYDVKM. The CDR3 is CASSLFRNPPIHF. In DNA form, the CDR3 reads TGTGCCAGCAGTTTATTCAGAAATCCACCCATCCACTTT.

The J gene is TRBJ1-1, the V gene TRBV5-1, with D possibly being TRBD1 (5 bases). Germline V lookup: CDR1 SGHRS, CDR2 YFSETQ. The CDR3 totals 15 residues. The germline V and J ends were trimmed by 3 bases and 4 bases, with 16 bases remaining between them. The CDR3 DNA reads as TGCGCCAGCAGCTCTCATGGGGCGCAGGGCACTGAAGCTTTCTTT. Translating gives CASSSHGAQGTEAFF.

This clonotype was counted between two and nine times. The V call is TRBV5-1, the J call TRBJ1-2, with D tentatively TRBD1 (6 bases). Germline CDR1 and CDR2: SGHRS and YFSETQ. Between the trimmed V and J ends, which lost 7 bases and 5 bases, there was a span of 18 bases. The CDR3 runs to 14 residues. CDR3 sequence (DNA): TGCGCCAGCGAGACAGGCCCTACGGGATATGGCTACACCTTC. Translated: CASETGPTGYGYTF.

A note on this clonotype: Compared with germline, one end of the junction differs, possibly owing to a read error. The DNA of the CDR3 is TGCGCCAGCAGTCCAGCAGCCTCTGGGGCCAAAGTCCTGACTTTC. Translation gives CASSPAASGAKVLTF. The rearrangement uses TRBV6-5 and TRBJ2-6; tentatively, D is TRBD1 (5 bases). This CDR3 is 15 amino acids long. In germline, CDR1 is MNHEY, CDR2 SVGAGI.

This clonotype was counted a few times. The genes are TRBV7-3 and TRBJ2-1, with TRBD2 identical over 13 bases. V gave up 5 bases and J gave up 10 bases; unmatched junction bases: 8. This CDR3 contains 15 residues. Germline CDR1 reads SGHTA; CDR2 reads FQGTGA. The CDR3 protein is CASSPLAGGAGEQFF. CDR3 bases: TGTGCCAGCAGCCCACTAGCGGGAGGGGCGGGGGAGCAGTTCTTC.